These T cell receptor beta chains were read from a single sample in a study of shared clonotypes between healthy human individuals. Sequencing was performed with immunoSEQ multiplex PCR; in TCRdb, only in-frame clones are kept and a portion is missing. The repertoire holds some 2,000,000 clones, with around 95% as singletons. The specimen was naive CD4+ T cells sorted from blood. Receptors were obtained from a man aged 18 to 35 in good health. CDR3s include the opening cysteine and the closing phenylalanine or tryptophan. The D gene is left open where the match is weak. For some rows the clone size is stated as once, few or many, or as a class when expanded; others skip it.

clone size: -
CDR3 length: 14
V gene: TRBV13
D gene: TRBD1
J gene: TRBJ1-1
CDR3 protein: CASSRVQGITEAFF
CDR3 DNA: TGTGCCAGCAGCCGGGTACAGGGGATCACTGAAGCTTTCTTT

clone size: -
CDR3 length: 16
V gene: TRBV5-4
D gene: TRBD1
J gene: TRBJ2-2
CDR3 protein: CASSLTGGEYTGELFF
CDR3 DNA: TGTGCCAGCAGCTTGACAGGGGGCGAGTACACCGGGGAGCTGTTTTTT

clone size: -
CDR3 length: 13
V gene: TRBV29-1
D gene: -
J gene: TRBJ2-7
CDR3 protein: CSVPGPTGYEQYF
CDR3 DNA: TGCAGCGTTCCCGGCCCCACAGGCTACGAGCAGTACTTC

clone size: -
CDR3 length: 14
V gene: TRBV5-5
D gene: -
J gene: TRBJ2-2
CDR3 protein: CASRGDQYTGELFF
CDR3 DNA: TGTGCCAGCAGAGGGGACCAGTACACCGGGGAGCTGTTTTTT

clone size: -
CDR3 length: 17
V gene: TRBV5-4
D gene: -
J gene: TRBJ1-1
CDR3 protein: CASSPRRAGSMNTEAFF
CDR3 DNA: TGTGCCAGCAGCCCCAGACGGGCCGGTTCCATGAACACTGAAGCTTTCTTT

clone size: -
CDR3 length: 14
V gene: TRBV9
D gene: TRBD1
J gene: TRBJ1-2
CDR3 protein: CASSPSGTDYGYTF
CDR3 DNA: TGTGCCAGCAGCCCTTCTGGGACAGACTATGGCTACACCTTC

clone size: -
CDR3 length: 12
V gene: TRBV30
D gene: -
J gene: TRBJ1-2
CDR3 protein: CAWSVKGSGYTF
CDR3 DNA: TGTGCCTGGAGTGTCAAAGGCTCTGGCTACACCTTC

clone size: -
CDR3 length: 15
V gene: TRBV9
D gene: TRBD1
J gene: TRBJ2-7
CDR3 protein: CASSVSAGQGNEQYF
CDR3 DNA: TGTGCCAGCAGCGTATCTGCAGGACAGGGGAACGAGCAGTACTTC

clone size: -
CDR3 length: 17
V gene: TRBV5-5
D gene: TRBD1
J gene: TRBJ2-3
CDR3 protein: CASSFILGTGGTDTQYF
CDR3 DNA: TGTGCCAGCAGCTTTATACTCGGGACAGGGGGCACAGATACGCAGTATTTT

clone size: once
CDR3 length: 13
V gene: TRBV2
D gene: -
J gene: TRBJ2-2
CDR3 protein: CASRAVNTGELFF
CDR3 DNA: TGTGCCAGCAGGGCAGTGAACACCGGGGAGCTGTTTTTT

clone size: -
CDR3 length: 17
V gene: TRBV18
D gene: TRBD1
J gene: TRBJ1-6
CDR3 protein: CASSPLQGQGGNSPLHF
CDR3 DNA: TGTGCCAGCTCACCGTTACAGGGACAGGGGGGTAATTCACCCCTCCACTTT

clone size: -
CDR3 length: 14
V gene: TRBV19
D gene: -
J gene: TRBJ1-5
CDR3 protein: CASSLQGSNQPQHF
CDR3 DNA: TGTGCCAGTAGTTTACAGGGTAGCAATCAGCCCCAGCATTTT

clone size: -
CDR3 length: 13
V gene: TRBV5-6
D gene: -
J gene: TRBJ2-1
CDR3 protein: CASSQRGSNEQFF
CDR3 DNA: TGTGCCAGCAGCCAAAGGGGTTCCAATGAGCAGTTCTTC

clone size: -
CDR3 length: 13
V gene: TRBV30
D gene: -
J gene: TRBJ2-3
CDR3 protein: CAWKWFGKSTQYF
CDR3 DNA: TGTGCCTGGAAGTGGTTCGGAAAATCGACGCAGTATTTT

clone size: -
CDR3 length: 17
V gene: TRBV4-1
D gene: -
J gene: TRBJ1-2
CDR3 protein: CASSQEGMGQGGHGYTF
CDR3 DNA: TGCGCCAGCAGCCAAGAAGGAATGGGGCAGGGCGGGCATGGCTACACCTTC

clone size: -
CDR3 length: 15
V gene: TRBV9
D gene: -
J gene: TRBJ1-1
CDR3 protein: CASSVDRLGGTEAFF
CDR3 DNA: TGTGCCAGCAGCGTAGATAGACTGGGGGGGACTGAAGCTTTCTTT

clone size: -
CDR3 length: 14
V gene: TRBV6-5
D gene: TRBD1
J gene: TRBJ2-1
CDR3 protein: CATSRQGAYNEQFF
CDR3 DNA: TGTGCCACCTCCCGACAGGGTGCCTACAATGAGCAGTTCTTC

clone size: once
CDR3 length: 12
V gene: TRBV30
D gene: -
J gene: TRBJ2-3
CDR3 protein: CAWHRGTDTQYF
CDR3 DNA: TGTGCCTGGCACAGGGGCACAGATACGCAGTATTTT

clone size: -
CDR3 length: 15
V gene: TRBV5-1
D gene: TRBD2
J gene: TRBJ2-1
CDR3 protein: CASSSVPGLVNEQFF
CDR3 DNA: TGCGCCAGCAGCTCAGTCCCGGGACTAGTTAATGAGCAGTTCTTC

clone size: -
CDR3 length: 14
V gene: TRBV19
D gene: -
J gene: TRBJ2-2
CDR3 protein: CASRPATNTGELFF
CDR3 DNA: TGTGCCAGTAGGCCAGCTACGAACACCGGGGAGCTGTTTTTT

clone size: -
CDR3 length: 14
V gene: TRBV6-1
D gene: -
J gene: TRBJ1-5
CDR3 protein: CASSVWGPERPQHF
CDR3 DNA: TGTGCCAGCAGTGTGTGGGGCCCCGAGCGGCCCCAGCATTTT

clone size: -
CDR3 length: 14
V gene: TRBV7-9
D gene: -
J gene: TRBJ1-2
CDR3 protein: CASSLAPGFGGYTF
CDR3 DNA: TGTGCCAGCAGCTTAGCGCCGGGTTTCGGGGGCTACACCTTC

clone size: -
CDR3 length: 14
V gene: TRBV30
D gene: TRBD1
J gene: TRBJ1-1
CDR3 protein: CAWSPGTGNTEAFF
CDR3 DNA: TGTGCCTGGAGTCCTGGGACAGGGAACACTGAAGCTTTCTTT

clone size: -
CDR3 length: 13
V gene: TRBV11-2
D gene: -
J gene: TRBJ1-4
CDR3 protein: CASSSRGNEKLFF
CDR3 DNA: TGTGCCAGCAGCTCTCGGGGGAATGAAAAACTGTTTTTT

clone size: -
CDR3 length: 14
V gene: TRBV28
D gene: TRBD1
J gene: TRBJ1-2
CDR3 protein: CASSLEQGAHGYTF
CDR3 DNA: TGTGCCAGCAGTTTGGAACAGGGGGCGCATGGCTACACCTTC

clone size: -
CDR3 length: 16
V gene: TRBV5-8
D gene: -
J gene: TRBJ2-7
CDR3 protein: CASSSSPPEARDEQYF
CDR3 DNA: TGTGCCAGCAGCTCTTCTCCCCCCGAGGCAAGGGACGAGCAGTACTTC

clone size: once
CDR3 length: 16
V gene: TRBV7-2
D gene: TRBD2
J gene: TRBJ2-2
CDR3 protein: CASSLSSAGASRELFF
CDR3 DNA: TGTGCCAGCAGCTTAAGCTCCGCGGGAGCTTCGAGGGAGCTGTTTTTT

clone size: -
CDR3 length: 16
V gene: TRBV25-1
D gene: TRBD1
J gene: TRBJ1-4
CDR3 protein: CASSDRGPTNNEKLFF
CDR3 DNA: TGTGCCAGCAGTGACAGGGGGCCGACGAATAATGAAAAACTGTTTTTT

clone size: -
CDR3 length: 16
V gene: TRBV2
D gene: TRBD2
J gene: TRBJ2-3
CDR3 protein: CASSERLAGRTDTQYF
CDR3 DNA: TGTGCCAGCAGTGAAAGGCTAGCGGGCCGCACAGATACGCAGTATTTT

clone size: -
CDR3 length: 15
V gene: TRBV7-2
D gene: -
J gene: TRBJ2-1
CDR3 protein: CASSLRYYGNHEQFF
CDR3 DNA: TGTGCCAGCAGCTTAAGGTACTACGGAAATCATGAGCAGTTCTTC